A selection of T cell receptor beta chains follows, all from one sample in a study of PD-1 blockade in classical Hodgkin lymphoma. Sequencing used immunoSEQ multiplex PCR; TCRdb keeps in-frame clones, though not all of them. The sample gives some 90,000 clones, around 80% of which show up once; roughly 10% is in the top ten. Source: peripheral blood mononuclear cells (PBMCs), taken before the fourth cycle of nivolumab. Source of these receptors: a human donor with classical Hodgkin lymphoma. CDR3s include the opening cysteine and the closing phenylalanine or tryptophan. The D gene is left open where the match is weak. Size is omitted from some rows. Given values are once, few, many or a class for expanded clones.

d_call,clone_size,j_call,v_call,cdr3_nt,cdr3_aa
NA,NA,TRBJ2-7,TRBV4-1,TGCGCCAGCAGCCAAGAAGGCCCACGGGGATACCATCTCCGGCAGTACTTC,CASSQEGPRGYHLRQYF
NA,NA,TRBJ2-7,TRBV11-2,TGTGCCAGCAGCTTCAGTTCTGGGTCCCCCTACGAGCAGTACTTC,CASSFSSGSPYEQYF
TRBD2,NA,TRBJ2-1,TRBV6-5,TGTGCCAGCAGTTACGGACTAGCGGGGGGGGATGAGCAGTTCTTC,CASSYGLAGGDEQFF
TRBD2,NA,TRBJ2-1,TRBV11-3,TGTGCCAGCAGCCCAGGGACTAGCGGGACCTACAATGAGCAGTTCTTC,CASSPGTSGTYNEQFF
NA,NA,TRBJ2-1,TRBV6-6,TGTGCCAGCAGTTACCGAGCAGGGGCCAATGAGCAGTTCTTC,CASSYRAGANEQFF
TRBD1,NA,TRBJ1-2,TRBV6-1,TGTGCCAGCAGTGAACGCAGGGGGGTCTCCTATGGCTACACCTTC,CASSERRGVSYGYTF
NA,few,TRBJ2-3,TRBV4-3,TGCGCCAGCAGCCATGAGGGAACCCGCACAGATACGCAGTATTTT,CASSHEGTRTDTQYF
NA,NA,TRBJ1-5,TRBV6-1,TGTGCCAGTATCCCTGGGGGGATTGGTCAGCCCCAGCATTTT,CASIPGGIGQPQHF
TRBD1,once,TRBJ1-2,TRBV27,TGTGCCAGCAGTTTACGAGGGACAGGGGTCGCTAACTATGGCTACACCTTC,CASSLRGTGVANYGYTF
NA,NA,TRBJ1-5,TRBV19,TGTGCCAGTAGTATTTTGGCTGGCCAGCCCCAGCATTTT,CASSILAGQPQHF
NA,NA,TRBJ2-2,TRBV4-2,TGTGCCAGCAGCCTCCGGTTGACAGTCACCGGGGAGCTGTTTTTT,CASSLRLTVTGELFF
NA,NA,TRBJ1-6,TRBV10-3,TGTGCCATCAGCGACAGCTCAGTATCACCCCTCCACTTT,CAISDSSVSPLHF